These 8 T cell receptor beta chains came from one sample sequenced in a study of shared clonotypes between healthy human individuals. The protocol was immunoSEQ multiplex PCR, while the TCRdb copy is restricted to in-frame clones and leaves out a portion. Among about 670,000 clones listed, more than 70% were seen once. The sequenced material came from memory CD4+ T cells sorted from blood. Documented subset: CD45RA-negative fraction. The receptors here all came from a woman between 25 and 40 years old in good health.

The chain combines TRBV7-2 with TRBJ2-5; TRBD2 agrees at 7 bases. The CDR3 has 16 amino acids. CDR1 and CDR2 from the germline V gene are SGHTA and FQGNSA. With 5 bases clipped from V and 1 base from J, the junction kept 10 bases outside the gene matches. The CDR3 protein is CASSPPRTGGQETQYF. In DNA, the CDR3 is TGTGCCAGCAGCCCCCCCCGGACGGGGGGCCAAGAGACCCAGTACTTC.

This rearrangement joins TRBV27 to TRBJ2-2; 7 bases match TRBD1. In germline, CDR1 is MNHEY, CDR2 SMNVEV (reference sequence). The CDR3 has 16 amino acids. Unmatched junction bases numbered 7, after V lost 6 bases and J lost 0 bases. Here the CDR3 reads CASRIRDSANTGELFF. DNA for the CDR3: TGTGCCAGCAGGATTCGGGACAGCGCGAACACCGGGGAGCTGTTTTTT.

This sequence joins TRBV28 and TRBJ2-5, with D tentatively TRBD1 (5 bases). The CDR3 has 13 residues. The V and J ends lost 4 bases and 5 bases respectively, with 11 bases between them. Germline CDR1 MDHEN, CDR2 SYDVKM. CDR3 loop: CASSSRVPETQYF. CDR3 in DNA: TGTGCCAGCAGTTCCAGGGTTCCGGAGACCCAGTACTTC.

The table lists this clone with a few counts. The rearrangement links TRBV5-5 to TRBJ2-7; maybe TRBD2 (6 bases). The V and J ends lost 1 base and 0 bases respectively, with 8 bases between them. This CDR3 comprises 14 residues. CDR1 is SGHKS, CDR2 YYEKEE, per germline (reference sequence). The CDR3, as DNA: TGTGCCAGCAGCTTGAGGACTACCTCCTACGAGCAGTACTTC. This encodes CASSLRTTSYEQYF.

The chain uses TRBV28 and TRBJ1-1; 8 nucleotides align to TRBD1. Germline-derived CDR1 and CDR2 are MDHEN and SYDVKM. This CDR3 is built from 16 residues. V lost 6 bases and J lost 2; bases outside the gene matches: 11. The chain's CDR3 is CASRRTGGISNTEAFF. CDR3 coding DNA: TGTGCCAGCAGGCGTACAGGGGGGATTTCAAACACTGAAGCTTTCTTT.

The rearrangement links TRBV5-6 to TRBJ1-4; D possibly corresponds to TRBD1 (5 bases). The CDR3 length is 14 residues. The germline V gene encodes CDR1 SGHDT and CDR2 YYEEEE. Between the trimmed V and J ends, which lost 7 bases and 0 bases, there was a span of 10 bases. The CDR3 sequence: CASGPGATNEKLFF. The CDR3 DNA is TGTGCCAGCGGTCCGGGGGCAACTAATGAAAAACTGTTTTTT.

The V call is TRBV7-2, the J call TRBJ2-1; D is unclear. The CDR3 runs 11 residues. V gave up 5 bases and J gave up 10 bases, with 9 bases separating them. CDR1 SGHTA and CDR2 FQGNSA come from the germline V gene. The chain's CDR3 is CASSSYIEQFF. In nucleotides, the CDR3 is TGTGCCAGCAGCAGTTACATCGAGCAGTTCTTC.

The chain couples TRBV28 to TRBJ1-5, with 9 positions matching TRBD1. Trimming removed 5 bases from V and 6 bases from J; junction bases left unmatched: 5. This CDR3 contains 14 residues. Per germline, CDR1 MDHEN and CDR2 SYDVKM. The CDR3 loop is CASSPTGGPQPQHF. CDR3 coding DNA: TGTGCCAGCAGTCCAACAGGGGGCCCTCAGCCCCAGCATTTT.